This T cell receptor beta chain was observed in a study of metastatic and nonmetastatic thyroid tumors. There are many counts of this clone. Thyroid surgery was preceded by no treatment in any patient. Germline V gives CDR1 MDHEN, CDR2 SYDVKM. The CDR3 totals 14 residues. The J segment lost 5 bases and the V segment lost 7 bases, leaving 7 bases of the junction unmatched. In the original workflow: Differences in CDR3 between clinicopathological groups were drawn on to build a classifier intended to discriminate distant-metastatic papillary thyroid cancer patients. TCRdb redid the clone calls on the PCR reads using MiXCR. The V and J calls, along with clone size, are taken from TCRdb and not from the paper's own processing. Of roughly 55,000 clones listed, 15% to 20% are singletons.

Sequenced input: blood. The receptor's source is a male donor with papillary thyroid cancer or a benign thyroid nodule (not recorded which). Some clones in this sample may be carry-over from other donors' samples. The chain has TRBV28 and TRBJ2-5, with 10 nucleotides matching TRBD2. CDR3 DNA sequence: TGTGCCAGCAACGAGCGGGGGGGAGCTGAGACCCAGTACTTC. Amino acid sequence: CASNERGGAETQYF. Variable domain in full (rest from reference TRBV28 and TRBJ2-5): DVKVTQSSRYLVKRTGEKVFLECVQDMDHENMFWYRQDPGLGLRLIYFSYDVKMKEKGDIPEGYSVSREKKERFSLILESASTNQTSMYLCASNERGGAETQYFGPGTRLLVL.